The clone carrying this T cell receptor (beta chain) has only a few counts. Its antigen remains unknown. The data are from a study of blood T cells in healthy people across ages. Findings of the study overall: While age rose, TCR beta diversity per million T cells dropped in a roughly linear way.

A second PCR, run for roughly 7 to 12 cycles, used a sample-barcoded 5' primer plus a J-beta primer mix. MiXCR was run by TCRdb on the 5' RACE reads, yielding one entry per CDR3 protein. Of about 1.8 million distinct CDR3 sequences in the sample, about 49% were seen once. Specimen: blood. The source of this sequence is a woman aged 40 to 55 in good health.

CDR3 DNA sequence: TGTGCCAGCTCACCCCTGGACAGGGGGGAGACCCAGTACTTC. Translating it yields CASSPLDRGETQYF. This chain uses TRBV18 with TRBJ2-5; 10 bases are shared with TRBD1. The CDR3 extends over 14 amino acids. The V segment lost 3 bases and the J segment 5 bases; nucleotides outside the gene matches: 3. Germline assignment: CDR1 KGHSH and CDR2 LQKENI.